These T cell receptor beta chains were read from a single sample in a study of blood T cell repertoires in COVID-19. Profiling relied on immunoSEQ multiplex PCR, and the TCRdb table lists in-frame clones only, not all of them. The table shows about 270,000 clones, with approximately 87% occurring only once. Sequencing input: peripheral blood. The source of these receptors is a woman younger than 45 with COVID-19, enrolled during active disease. Each CDR3 is given with its conserved first and last residue. The order of the fields is clone size, D gene, J gene, V gene, CDR3 protein, CDR3 DNA. D genes are given only for firm matches. The listing skips clone size in some rows; elsewhere it reads once, few, many or a size class.

clone size: .
D gene: .
J gene: TRBJ1-5
V gene: TRBV19
CDR3 protein: CASSLRGGQPQHF
CDR3 DNA: TGTGCCAGTAGTCTGAGGGGGGGCCAGCCCCAGCATTTT

clone size: .
D gene: .
J gene: TRBJ2-1
V gene: TRBV24-1
CDR3 protein: CATSDLSYEQFF
CDR3 DNA: TGTGCCACCAGTGATTTAAGCTATGAGCAGTTCTTC

clone size: .
D gene: .
J gene: TRBJ2-5
V gene: TRBV5-4
CDR3 protein: CASSLDTGYETQYF
CDR3 DNA: TGTGCCAGCAGCTTGGACACAGGGTACGAGACCCAGTACTTC

clone size: .
D gene: TRBD2
J gene: TRBJ2-2
V gene: TRBV27
CDR3 protein: CASRGSGGANTGELFF
CDR3 DNA: TGTGCCAGCCGGGGTAGCGGGGGGGCTAACACCGGGGAGCTGTTTTTT

clone size: .
D gene: .
J gene: TRBJ1-3
V gene: TRBV29-1
CDR3 protein: CSALGAGRNTIYF
CDR3 DNA: TGCAGCGCACTTGGGGCAGGGAGGAACACCATATATTTT

clone size: .
D gene: .
J gene: TRBJ2-6
V gene: TRBV2
CDR3 protein: CASTLTGVLTF
CDR3 DNA: TGTGCCAGCACCCTCACAGGCGTCCTGACTTTC

clone size: .
D gene: .
J gene: TRBJ1-1
V gene: TRBV7-9
CDR3 protein: CASSLAGYPEAFF
CDR3 DNA: TGTGCCAGCAGCTTAGCCGGTTACCCTGAAGCTTTCTTT

clone size: .
D gene: .
J gene: TRBJ1-1
V gene: TRBV7-6
CDR3 protein: CASSSGEGWSTEAFF
CDR3 DNA: TGTGCCAGCAGCAGTGGGGAGGGTTGGAGCACTGAAGCTTTCTTT

clone size: .
D gene: .
J gene: TRBJ1-1
V gene: TRBV3-1/TRBV3-2
CDR3 protein: CASSHYRDMNTEAFF
CDR3 DNA: TGTGCCAGCAGCCATTACAGGGATATGAACACTGAAGCTTTCTTT

clone size: few
D gene: .
J gene: TRBJ1-1
V gene: TRBV14
CDR3 protein: CASSQAGGVGTEAFF
CDR3 DNA: TGTGCCAGCAGCCAAGCCGGAGGGGTCGGCACTGAAGCTTTCTTT

clone size: .
D gene: TRBD1
J gene: TRBJ2-7
V gene: TRBV7-9
CDR3 protein: CASSLGRQGWNEQYF
CDR3 DNA: TGTGCCAGCAGCTTAGGGAGACAGGGTTGGAACGAGCAGTACTTC

clone size: .
D gene: .
J gene: TRBJ1-2
V gene: TRBV7-2
CDR3 protein: CASSLDPTRGERGYTF
CDR3 DNA: TGTGCCAGCAGCTTAGACCCAACCCGGGGGGAAAGAGGCTACACCTTC

clone size: .
D gene: TRBD2
J gene: TRBJ2-3
V gene: TRBV7-8
CDR3 protein: CASSLVGTSGGASDTQYF
CDR3 DNA: TGTGCCAGCAGCTTAGTTGGGACTAGCGGGGGGGCGTCAGATACGCAGTATTTT

clone size: .
D gene: TRBD1
J gene: TRBJ1-5
V gene: TRBV25-1
CDR3 protein: CASSEGVTGAGQPQHF
CDR3 DNA: TGTGCCAGCAGTGAAGGAGTCACAGGGGCGGGTCAGCCCCAGCATTTT

clone size: once
D gene: .
J gene: TRBJ2-2
V gene: TRBV7-6
CDR3 protein: CASSLVSSLRNTGELFF
CDR3 DNA: TGTGCCAGCAGCTTAGTTTCATCGTTGAGAAACACCGGGGAGCTGTTTTTT

clone size: .
D gene: TRBD2
J gene: TRBJ2-4
V gene: TRBV11-2
CDR3 protein: CASSLGPAGGQNIQYF
CDR3 DNA: TGTGCCAGCAGCTTAGGCCCAGCGGGGGGGCAAAACATTCAGTACTTC

clone size: once
D gene: TRBD1
J gene: TRBJ1-2
V gene: TRBV7-6
CDR3 protein: CASSSKYVETGVHYGYTF
CDR3 DNA: TGTGCCAGCAGCTCAAAGTACGTGGAGACAGGGGTGCACTATGGCTACACCTTC

clone size: .
D gene: TRBD2
J gene: TRBJ2-2
V gene: TRBV6-2/TRBV6-3
CDR3 protein: CASSYSRLAVNTGELFF
CDR3 DNA: TGTGCCAGCAGTTACTCTAGGCTAGCGGTGAACACCGGGGAGCTGTTTTTT

clone size: .
D gene: TRBD1
J gene: TRBJ2-4
V gene: TRBV13
CDR3 protein: CASSLTGGENIQYF
CDR3 DNA: TGTGCCAGCAGCTTAACAGGGGGAGAAAACATTCAGTACTTC

clone size: once
D gene: .
J gene: TRBJ1-2
V gene: TRBV10-3
CDR3 protein: CAVRGVHGYTF
CDR3 DNA: TGTGCCGTTCGGGGGGTACATGGCTACACCTTC

clone size: .
D gene: .
J gene: TRBJ2-1
V gene: TRBV11-2
CDR3 protein: CASSFDIVGGNEQFF
CDR3 DNA: TGTGCCAGCAGTTTTGATATCGTGGGAGGTAATGAGCAGTTCTTC

clone size: .
D gene: .
J gene: TRBJ2-7
V gene: TRBV29-1
CDR3 protein: CSVGQHSYEQYF
CDR3 DNA: TGCAGCGTTGGACAGCACTCCTACGAGCAGTACTTC

clone size: .
D gene: .
J gene: TRBJ1-5
V gene: TRBV19
CDR3 protein: CASSIDEYSNQPQHF
CDR3 DNA: TGTGCCAGTAGTATAGATGAGTATAGCAATCAGCCCCAGCATTTT

clone size: .
D gene: TRBD2
J gene: TRBJ2-1
V gene: TRBV2
CDR3 protein: CASSLGLTNNEQFF
CDR3 DNA: TGTGCCAGCAGCCTGGGACTAACTAACAATGAGCAGTTCTTC

clone size: .
D gene: TRBD1
J gene: TRBJ1-5
V gene: TRBV28
CDR3 protein: CASSSSPGDRGSYQPQHF
CDR3 DNA: TGTGCCAGCAGTTCGAGTCCTGGGGACAGGGGGTCCTATCAGCCCCAGCATTTT

clone size: once
D gene: .
J gene: TRBJ1-1
V gene: TRBV13
CDR3 protein: CASSLEYSSNTEAFF
CDR3 DNA: TGTGCCAGCAGCTTAGAATACAGTTCGAACACTGAAGCTTTCTTT

clone size: .
D gene: TRBD2
J gene: TRBJ2-1
V gene: TRBV6-4
CDR3 protein: CASSEGTSPGEQFF
CDR3 DNA: TGTGCCAGCAGTGAAGGGACTAGTCCCGGGGAGCAGTTCTTC

clone size: .
D gene: .
J gene: TRBJ1-2
V gene: TRBV7-8
CDR3 protein: CASSDPTDLYGYTF
CDR3 DNA: TGTGCCAGCAGCGACCCGACAGACCTCTATGGCTACACCTTC

clone size: .
D gene: TRBD1
J gene: TRBJ1-2
V gene: TRBV2
CDR3 protein: CASSEGGQPHGGYTF
CDR3 DNA: TGTGCCAGCAGTGAGGGGGGACAGCCACACGGTGGCTACACCTTC

clone size: once
D gene: TRBD1
J gene: TRBJ2-3
V gene: TRBV15
CDR3 protein: CATSTGQGTDTQYF
CDR3 DNA: TGTGCCACCAGCACCGGACAGGGCACAGATACGCAGTATTTT

clone size: .
D gene: .
J gene: TRBJ2-6
V gene: TRBV6-1
CDR3 protein: CASSESRRAGANVLTF
CDR3 DNA: TGTGCCAGCAGTGAATCACGGAGGGCTGGGGCCAACGTCCTGACTTTC

clone size: .
D gene: .
J gene: TRBJ2-5
V gene: TRBV5-1
CDR3 protein: CASSFFLSSDQETQYF
CDR3 DNA: TGCGCCAGCAGCTTTTTCTTGTCCTCTGACCAAGAGACCCAGTACTTC

clone size: .
D gene: .
J gene: TRBJ2-1
V gene: TRBV4-1
CDR3 protein: CASNLVGPGGGNEQFF
CDR3 DNA: .

clone size: .
D gene: .
J gene: TRBJ2-3
V gene: TRBV5-1
CDR3 protein: CASSLTLGDSSTDTQYF
CDR3 DNA: TGCGCCAGCAGCTTGACGCTAGGAGATAGTAGCACAGATACGCAGTATTTT

clone size: .
D gene: .
J gene: TRBJ2-7
V gene: TRBV18
CDR3 protein: CASSRSSRGQVNYEQYF
CDR3 DNA: TGTGCCAGCTCACGTTCCTCAAGGGGCCAGGTAAACTACGAGCAGTACTTC

clone size: .
D gene: .
J gene: TRBJ2-5
V gene: TRBV7-9
CDR3 protein: CASSPVRETQYF
CDR3 DNA: TGTGCCAGCAGCCCCGTGAGAGAGACCCAGTACTTC

clone size: .
D gene: .
J gene: TRBJ2-7
V gene: TRBV5-1
CDR3 protein: CASSLSVSSYEQYF
CDR3 DNA: TGCGCCAGCAGCTTGTCCGTTAGCTCCTACGAGCAGTACTTC

clone size: .
D gene: .
J gene: TRBJ2-1
V gene: TRBV19
CDR3 protein: CASSSGLHSYNEQFF
CDR3 DNA: TGTGCCAGTAGTAGTGGACTACACTCCTACAATGAGCAGTTCTTC

clone size: .
D gene: .
J gene: TRBJ1-2
V gene: TRBV21-1
CDR3 protein: CASSKPKGGDRGYGYTF
CDR3 DNA: TGTGCCAGCAGCAAACCCAAGGGTGGGGACAGGGGCTATGGCTACACCTTC

clone size: .
D gene: .
J gene: TRBJ1-3
V gene: TRBV14
CDR3 protein: CASSLGLFSGNTIYF
CDR3 DNA: TGTGCCAGCAGCCTCGGACTGTTCTCTGGAAACACCATATATTTT

clone size: .
D gene: TRBD1
J gene: TRBJ2-1
V gene: TRBV6-6
CDR3 protein: CASSAGTGNEQFF
CDR3 DNA: TGTGCCAGCAGTGCCGGGACAGGGAATGAGCAGTTCTTC

clone size: .
D gene: .
J gene: TRBJ1-5
V gene: TRBV20-1
CDR3 protein: CSASKGSGNQPQHF
CDR3 DNA: TGCAGTGCTAGTAAGGGGTCGGGCAATCAGCCCCAGCATTTT

clone size: .
D gene: TRBD1
J gene: TRBJ1-1
V gene: TRBV6-5
CDR3 protein: CASETGPAGAAEAFF
CDR3 DNA: TGTGCCAGCGAGACAGGGCCAGCAGGTGCTGCTGAAGCTTTCTTT

clone size: .
D gene: .
J gene: TRBJ2-3
V gene: TRBV5-1
CDR3 protein: CASSAQGGPSTDTQYF
CDR3 DNA: TGCGCCAGCAGCGCGCAGGGGGGTCCTAGCACAGATACGCAGTATTTT

clone size: .
D gene: TRBD1
J gene: TRBJ2-7
V gene: TRBV27
CDR3 protein: CASSWGTGSYEQYF
CDR3 DNA: TGTGCCAGCAGTTGGGGGACAGGATCCTACGAGCAGTACTTC

clone size: .
D gene: .
J gene: TRBJ2-2
V gene: TRBV5-4
CDR3 protein: CASSLGSTVFNTGELFF
CDR3 DNA: TGTGCCAGCAGCTTGGGGTCGACAGTCTTCAACACCGGGGAGCTGTTTTTT

clone size: .
D gene: .
J gene: TRBJ2-5
V gene: TRBV7-9
CDR3 protein: CASGAAPLSSTQETQYF
CDR3 DNA: TGTGCCAGCGGGGCGGCGCCCCTTTCCTCCACCCAAGAGACCCAGTACTTC

clone size: .
D gene: .
J gene: TRBJ1-1
V gene: TRBV5-5
CDR3 protein: CASSSDPGRGTEAFF
CDR3 DNA: TGTGCCAGCAGCTCGGACCCCGGACGGGGCACTGAAGCTTTCTTT

clone size: .
D gene: TRBD1
J gene: TRBJ2-2
V gene: TRBV18
CDR3 protein: CASSADRAGTGELFF
CDR3 DNA: TGTGCCAGCTCAGCCGACAGGGCAGGGACCGGGGAGCTGTTTTTT

clone size: .
D gene: .
J gene: TRBJ2-5
V gene: TRBV6-5
CDR3 protein: CASNSRGQQETQYF
CDR3 DNA: TGTGCCAGCAACTCTCGGGGTCAACAAGAGACCCAGTACTTC

clone size: .
D gene: .
J gene: TRBJ1-5
V gene: TRBV27
CDR3 protein: CASSFRGRNNQPQHF
CDR3 DNA: TGTGCCAGCAGTTTCCGAGGGAGAAATAATCAGCCCCAGCATTTT

clone size: .
D gene: TRBD2
J gene: TRBJ2-3
V gene: TRBV5-1
CDR3 protein: CASSLDGTSGGPGDF
CDR3 DNA: TGCGCCAGCAGCTTGGATGGGACTAGCGGGGGCCCCGGTGATTTT

clone size: .
D gene: TRBD2
J gene: TRBJ2-7
V gene: TRBV5-5
CDR3 protein: CASSPRDYTSYEQYF
CDR3 DNA: TGTGCCAGCAGCCCCCGGGACTACACCTCCTACGAGCAGTACTTC

clone size: .
D gene: .
J gene: TRBJ2-7
V gene: TRBV5-4
CDR3 protein: CASSSGLSPYEQYF
CDR3 DNA: TGTGCCAGCAGTTCGGGTTTGAGCCCCTACGAGCAGTACTTC